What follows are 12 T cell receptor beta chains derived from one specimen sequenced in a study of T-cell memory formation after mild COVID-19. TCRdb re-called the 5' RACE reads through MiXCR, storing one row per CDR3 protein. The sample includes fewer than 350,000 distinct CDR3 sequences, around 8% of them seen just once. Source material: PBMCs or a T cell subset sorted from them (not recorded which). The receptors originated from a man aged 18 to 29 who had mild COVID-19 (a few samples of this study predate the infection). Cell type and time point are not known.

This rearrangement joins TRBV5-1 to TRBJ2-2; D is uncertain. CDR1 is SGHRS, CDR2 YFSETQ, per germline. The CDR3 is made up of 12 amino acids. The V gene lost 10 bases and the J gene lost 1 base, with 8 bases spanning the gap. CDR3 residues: CASTGNTGELFF. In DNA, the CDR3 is TGCGCCTCGACCGGGAACACCGGGGAGCTGTTTTTT. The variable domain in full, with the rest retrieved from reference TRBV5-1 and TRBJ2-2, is KAGVTQTPRYLIKTRGQQVTLSCSPISGHRSVSWYQQTPGQGLQFLFEYFSETQRNKGNFPGRFSGRQFSNSRSEMNVSTLELGDSALYLCASTGNTGELFFGEGSRLTVL.

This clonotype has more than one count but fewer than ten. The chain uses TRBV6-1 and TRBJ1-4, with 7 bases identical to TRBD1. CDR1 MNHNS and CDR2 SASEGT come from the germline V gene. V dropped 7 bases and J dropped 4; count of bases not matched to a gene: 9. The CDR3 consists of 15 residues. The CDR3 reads CASILRGRVNEKLFF. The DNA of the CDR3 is TGTGCCAGCATCCTCAGGGGGAGGGTTAATGAAAAACTGTTTTTT.

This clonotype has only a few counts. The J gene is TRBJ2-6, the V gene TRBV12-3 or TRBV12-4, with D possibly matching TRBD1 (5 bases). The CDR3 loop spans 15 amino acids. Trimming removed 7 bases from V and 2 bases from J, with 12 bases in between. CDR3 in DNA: TGTGCCAGCATTACAGGCTCGGCTGGGGCCAACGTCCTGACTTTC. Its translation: CASITGSAGANVLTF.

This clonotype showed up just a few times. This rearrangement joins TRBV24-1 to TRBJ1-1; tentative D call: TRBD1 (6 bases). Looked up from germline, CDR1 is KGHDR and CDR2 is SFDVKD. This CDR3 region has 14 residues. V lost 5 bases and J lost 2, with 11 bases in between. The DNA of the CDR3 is TGTGCCACCAGTGCGGGGGACAAAAACACTGAAGCTTTCTTT. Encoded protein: CATSAGDKNTEAFF.

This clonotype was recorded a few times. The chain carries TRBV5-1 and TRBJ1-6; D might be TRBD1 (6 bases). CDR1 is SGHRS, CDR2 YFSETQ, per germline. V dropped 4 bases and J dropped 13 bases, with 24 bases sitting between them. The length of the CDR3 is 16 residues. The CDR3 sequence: CASSARGGLTGRPLHF. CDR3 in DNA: TGCGCCAGCAGCGCCCGGGGGGGCCTGACTGGTCGGCCCCTCCACTTT.

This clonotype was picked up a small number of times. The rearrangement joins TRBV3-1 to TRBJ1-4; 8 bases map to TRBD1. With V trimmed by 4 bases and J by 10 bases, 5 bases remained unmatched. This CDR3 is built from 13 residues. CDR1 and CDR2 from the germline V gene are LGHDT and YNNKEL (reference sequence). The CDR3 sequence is CASSLSQGGKLFF. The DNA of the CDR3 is TGTGCCAGCAGCCTTTCACAGGGGGGAAAACTGTTTTTT. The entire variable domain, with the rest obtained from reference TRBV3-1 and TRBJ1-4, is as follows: DTAVSQTPKYLVTQMGNDKSIKCEQNLGHDTMYWYKQDSKKFLKIMFSYNNKELIINETVPNRFSPKSPDKAHLNLHINSLELGDSAVYFCASSLSQGGKLFFGSGTQLSVL.

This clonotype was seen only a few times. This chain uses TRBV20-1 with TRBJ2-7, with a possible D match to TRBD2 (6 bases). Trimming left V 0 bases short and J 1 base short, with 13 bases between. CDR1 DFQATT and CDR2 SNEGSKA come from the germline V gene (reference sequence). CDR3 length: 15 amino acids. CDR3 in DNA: TGCAGTGCTAGAGATACAATCCGGGGGTCCTACGAGCAGTACGTC. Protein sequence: CSARDTIRGSYEQYV.

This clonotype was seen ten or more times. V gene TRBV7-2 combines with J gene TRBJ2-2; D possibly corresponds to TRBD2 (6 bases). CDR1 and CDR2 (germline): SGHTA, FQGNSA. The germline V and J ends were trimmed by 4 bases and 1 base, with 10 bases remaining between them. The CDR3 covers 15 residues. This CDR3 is CASSWDSRNTGELFF. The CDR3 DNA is TGTGCCAGCAGCTGGGACTCCCGGAACACCGGGGAGCTGTTTTTT.

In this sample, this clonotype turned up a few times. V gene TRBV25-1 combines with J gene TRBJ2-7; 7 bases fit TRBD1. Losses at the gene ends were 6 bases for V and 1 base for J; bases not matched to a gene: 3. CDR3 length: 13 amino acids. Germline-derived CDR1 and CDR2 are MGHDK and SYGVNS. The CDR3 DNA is TGTGCCAGCAGGGGGGACAGTTCCTACGAGCAGTACTTC. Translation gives CASRGDSSYEQYF.

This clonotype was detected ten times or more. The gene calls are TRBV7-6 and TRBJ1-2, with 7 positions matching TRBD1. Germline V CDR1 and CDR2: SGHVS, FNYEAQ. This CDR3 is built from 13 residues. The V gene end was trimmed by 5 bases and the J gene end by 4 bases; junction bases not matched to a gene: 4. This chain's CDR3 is CASSPGQSYGYTF. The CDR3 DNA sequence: TGTGCCAGCAGCCCGGGACAGAGCTATGGCTACACCTTC.

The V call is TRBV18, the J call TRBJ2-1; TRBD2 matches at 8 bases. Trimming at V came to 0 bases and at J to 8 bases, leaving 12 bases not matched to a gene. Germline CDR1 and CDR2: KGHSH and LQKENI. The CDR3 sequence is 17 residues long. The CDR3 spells CASSPPGGGRRGDEQFF. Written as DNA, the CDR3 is TGTGCCAGCTCACCACCGGGCGGGGGGCGAAGGGGCGATGAGCAGTTCTTC.

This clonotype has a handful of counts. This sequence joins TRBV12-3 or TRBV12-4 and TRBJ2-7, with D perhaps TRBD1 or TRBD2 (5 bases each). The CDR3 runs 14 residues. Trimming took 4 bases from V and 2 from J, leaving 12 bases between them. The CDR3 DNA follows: TGTGCCAGCAGTTGGGGGACGGGAACCTACGAGCAGTACTTC. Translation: CASSWGTGTYEQYF.